A single TCR beta chain is shown here with its context. The antigen is not known. Germline V gene data show CDR1 as SGHTA and CDR2 as FQGTGA. Trimming took 2 bases from V and 4 from J; bases not matched to a gene: 8. This CDR3 is built from 16 residues. Some clones are missing from TCRdb's copy, which holds only in-frame ones; the method was immunoSEQ multiplex PCR. The sample lists 440,000 or so clones, 80% to 90% occurring once. The sample belongs to a study of Ad26.COV2.S vaccination and SARS-CoV-2 variants. Treatment indicated: approximately 18 received Ad26.COV2.S at low or high dose, single or two shots; roughly five received placebo; per-sample allocation not given. Sampling was performed 63 days after the first vaccine or placebo injection. Findings and limits, study-wide: Estimates derived from TCR breadth and depth analyses may have underestimated total T cell responses. Spike-specific TCR breadth in vaccine recipients exceeded that seen in placebo recipients. Breadth, reportedly substantial, characterized the spike-specific CD8+ and CD4+ T cell responses after vaccination.

The sequenced sample was peripheral blood, obtained in a trial of Ad26.COV2.S vaccine versus placebo. The source is a person aged 18 to 65 who received the Ad26.COV2.S COVID-19 vaccine or a placebo. The J gene is TRBJ2-3, the V gene TRBV7-3; 8 positions match TRBD2. Here the CDR3 DNA reads TGTGCCAGCAGCTTAGTCCCAGCGGGAGTGGCAGATACGCAGTATTTT. Amino acid sequence: CASSLVPAGVADTQYF.